Listed below are T cell receptor beta chains from one sample, sequenced in a study of blood T cell repertoires in COVID-19. The repertoire was sequenced with immunoSEQ multiplex PCR; TCRdb's copy has only in-frame clones and lacks some. The sample lists under 200,000 clones; around 87% were seen once. Input material: peripheral blood. The source of these receptors is a man aged 35 to 55 with active or convalescent COVID-19. The CDR3 runs from the conserved cysteine through the conserved F or W. The D gene is left open where the match is weak. Clone size is given for some rows only: seen once, a few or many times, or a class if the clone is expanded.

d_call,j_call,v_call,clone_size,cdr3_aa,cdr3_nt
TRBD1,TRBJ1-5,TRBV6-6,.,CASSYIRDRGQPQHF,TGTGCCAGCAGTTACATCCGGGACAGGGGACAGCCCCAGCATTTT
TRBD2,TRBJ2-1,TRBV3-1/TRBV3-2,once,CASSLEVASGGNEQFF,TGTGCCAGCAGCCTCGAAGTGGCTAGCGGGGGGAATGAGCAGTTCTTC
.,TRBJ1-5,TRBV5-5,.,CASSLDYRVGQPQHF,TGTGCCAGCAGCTTGGACTACAGGGTGGGTCAGCCCCAGCATTTT
TRBD1,TRBJ1-5,TRBV19,.,CASSEGALNQPQHF,TGTGCCAGTAGTGAGGGGGCCCTTAATCAGCCCCAGCATTTT
.,TRBJ1-1,TRBV30,.,CARTGMNTEAFF,TGTGCCCGAACCGGGATGAACACTGAAGCTTTCTTT
.,TRBJ1-4,TRBV18,.,CASSPLQISNEKLFF,TGTGCCAGCTCACCATTGCAGATCTCTAATGAAAAACTGTTTTTT
.,TRBJ1-1,TRBV30,once,CASRREAEAFF,TGTGCCTCACGCCGGGAGGCTGAAGCTTTCTTT
.,TRBJ1-1,TRBV7-2,.,CASSLESRRAEAFF,TGTGCCAGCAGCTTAGAATCCCGCAGGGCGGAAGCTTTCTTT
TRBD2,TRBJ2-1,TRBV7-8,.,CASSYQLGLAGGHHEQFF,TGTGCCAGCAGCTACCAGCTCGGACTAGCGGGGGGTCACCATGAGCAGTTCTTC
.,TRBJ1-6,TRBV4-2,.,CASSQPGGGFISPLHF,TGTGCCAGCAGCCAACCCGGCGGGGGGTTTATTTCACCCCTCCACTTT
.,TRBJ1-4,TRBV3-1/TRBV3-2,.,CASSRRVGGDEKLFF,TGTGCCAGCAGCCGGAGGGTAGGAGGGGATGAAAAACTGTTTTTT
TRBD2,TRBJ2-7,TRBV3-1/TRBV3-2,.,CASSQTLAGGLYEQYF,TGTGCCAGCAGCCAAACACTAGCGGGGGGGCTCTACGAGCAGTACTTC
.,TRBJ1-6,TRBV3-1/TRBV3-2,once,CASSPTGKCNSPLHF,TGTGCCAGCAGCCCTACAGGGAAATGTAATTCACCCCTCCACTTT
TRBD2,TRBJ2-5,TRBV7-2,.,CASSPTSGGAETQYF,TGTGCCAGCAGCCCGACTAGCGGGGGGGCGGAGACCCAGTACTTC
.,TRBJ2-7,TRBV6-5,.,CASSYGRNYEQYF,TGTGCCAGCAGTTACGGCAGGAACTACGAGCAGTACTTC
.,TRBJ1-6,TRBV28,few,CASSSGLLKPLHF,TGTGCCAGCAGTTCGGGACTCCTTAAACCCCTCCACTTT
.,TRBJ2-7,TRBV2,.,CASSENTGTPYEQYF,TGTGCCAGCAGTGAAAACACAGGAACACCTTACGAGCAGTACTTC
TRBD1,TRBJ2-2,TRBV7-2,few,CASSLATGLVTGELFF,TGTGCCAGCAGCTTAGCGACAGGGTTGGTTACCGGGGAGCTGTTTTTT
.,TRBJ1-1,TRBV7-9,once,CASSGDSIMNTEAFF,TGTGCCAGCAGCGGCGACTCAATTATGAACACTGAAGCTTTCTTT
.,TRBJ2-5,TRBV15,.,CATSRDRHIQETQYF,TGTGCCACCAGCAGAGACCGACACATACAAGAGACCCAGTACTTC
.,TRBJ2-2,TRBV5-1,.,CASSIRGAGTGELFF,TGCGCCAGCTCAATACGGGGGGCAGGCACCGGGGAGCTGTTTTTT
.,TRBJ1-2,TRBV19,.,CASSSGQYGTVYGYTF,TGTGCCAGTAGTAGTGGACAGTACGGGACCGTCTATGGCTACACCTTC
.,TRBJ1-3,TRBV25-1,few,CASTPGGSGNTIYF,TGTGCCAGCACCCCTGGGGGGTCTGGAAACACCATATATTTT
.,TRBJ2-7,TRBV18,.,CASSRLRTATSHEQYF,TGTGCCAGCTCACGACTTAGGACAGCCACATCCCACGAGCAGTACTTC
TRBD1,TRBJ1-1,TRBV28,.,CASSLDRGGIITEAFF,TGTGCCAGCAGTTTAGACAGGGGCGGTATTATCACTGAAGCTTTCTTT
.,TRBJ1-1,TRBV4-1,.,CASSQDPQNTEAFF,TGCGCCAGCAGCCAAGACCCCCAGAACACTGAAGCTTTCTTT
.,TRBJ1-6,TRBV5-1,.,CASSLRFTGLGNSPLHF,TGCGCCAGCAGCTTGAGATTTACAGGGTTGGGAAATTCACCCCTCCACTTT
.,TRBJ1-3,TRBV18,few,CASSPAFSGNTIYF,TGTGCCAGCTCACCAGCGTTCTCTGGAAACACCATATATTTT
.,TRBJ1-5,TRBV5-1,.,CASKEGPTPGPQHF,TGCGCCAGCAAGGAGGGTCCCACCCCAGGGCCCCAGCATTTT
TRBD2,TRBJ2-7,TRBV6-5,few,CASSFSGGASYEQYF,TGTGCCAGCAGTTTTAGCGGGGGTGCTTCCTACGAGCAGTACTTC
.,TRBJ1-1,TRBV2,.,CASSEILNTEAFF,TGTGCCAGCAGTGAAATCTTGAACACTGAAGCTTTCTTT
TRBD1,TRBJ2-7,TRBV19,.,CASSIGRGPYEQYF,TGTGCCAGTAGTATAGGAAGGGGGCCCTACGAGCAGTACTTC
.,TRBJ1-5,TRBV5-1,.,CASSLGRGNQPQHF,TGCGCCAGCAGCCTCGGACGGGGGAATCAGCCCCAGCATTTT
.,TRBJ2-5,TRBV10-3,.,CAISKQGAQETQYF,TGTGCCATCAGTAAACAGGGCGCCCAAGAGACCCAGTACTTC
TRBD1,TRBJ2-1,TRBV9,.,CASSVSGQGNNEQFF,TGTGCCAGCAGCGTATCGGGACAGGGGAACAATGAGCAGTTCTTC
TRBD1,TRBJ1-2,TRBV5-1,.,CASSLTQGEKNYGYTF,TGCGCCAGCAGCCTTACTCAGGGGGAGAAAAACTATGGCTACACCTTC
.,TRBJ1-1,TRBV4-3,few,CASSQTSNTEAFF,TGCGCCAGCAGCCAAACTTCGAACACTGAAGCTTTCTTT
TRBD1,TRBJ1-3,TRBV3-1/TRBV3-2,.,CASSLDRGPGNTIYF,TGTGCCAGCAGCCTGGACAGGGGGCCTGGAAACACCATATATTTT
.,TRBJ1-1,TRBV19,.,CASSPRRQGTRNTEAFF,TGTGCCAGTAGTCCAAGGCGGCAGGGCACGAGGAACACTGAAGCTTTCTTT
.,TRBJ1-3,TRBV6-1,.,CASSEGGLRSGNTIYF,TGTGCCAGCAGTGAAGGGGGACTGCGCTCTGGAAACACCATATATTTT
.,TRBJ1-4,TRBV18,.,CASSRVGGRTRTNEKLFF,TGTGCCAGCTCACGCGTAGGAGGGAGGACGCGGACTAATGAAAAACTGTTTTTT
.,TRBJ1-3,TRBV4-1,.,CASSQEGAFGNTIYF,TGCGCCAGCAGCCAAGAAGGGGCCTTCGGAAACACCATATATTTT
.,TRBJ1-4,TRBV15,.,CATSRDPTEKLFF,TGTGCCACCAGCAGAGACCCTACTGAAAAACTGTTTTTT
.,TRBJ1-5,TRBV2,.,CASSKVLSNQPQHF,TGTGCCAGCAGTAAAGTCTTAAGCAATCAGCCCCAGCATTTT
.,TRBJ1-1,TRBV3-1/TRBV3-2,.,CASSQRPGAEAFF,TGTGCCAGCAGCCAAAGGCCGGGGGCTGAAGCTTTCTTT
.,TRBJ2-3,TRBV6-5,.,CASSPRDTQYF,TGTGCCAGCAGTCCTCGGGATACGCAGTATTTT
TRBD1,TRBJ1-4,TRBV24-1,.,CATSPPRVGQGYEKLFF,TGTGCCACCAGTCCCCCACGGGTAGGACAGGGGTATGAAAAACTGTTTTTT